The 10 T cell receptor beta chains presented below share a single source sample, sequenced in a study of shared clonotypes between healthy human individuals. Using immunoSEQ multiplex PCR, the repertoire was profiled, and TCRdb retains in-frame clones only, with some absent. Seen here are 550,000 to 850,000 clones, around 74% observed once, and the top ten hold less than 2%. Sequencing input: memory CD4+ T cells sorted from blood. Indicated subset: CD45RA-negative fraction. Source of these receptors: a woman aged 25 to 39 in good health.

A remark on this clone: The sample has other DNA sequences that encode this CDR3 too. CDR3 residues: CASSLLAGKETQYF. CDR3 coding DNA: TGTGCCAGCAGCCTACTAGCGGGGAAAGAGACCCAGTACTTC. The V and J genes are TRBV11-2 and TRBJ2-5; 10 nucleotides match TRBD2. Trimming cost V 5 bases and J 3 bases; bases outside gene matches: 3. The CDR3 has 14 amino acids. Germline V CDR1 and CDR2: SGHAT, FQNNGV.

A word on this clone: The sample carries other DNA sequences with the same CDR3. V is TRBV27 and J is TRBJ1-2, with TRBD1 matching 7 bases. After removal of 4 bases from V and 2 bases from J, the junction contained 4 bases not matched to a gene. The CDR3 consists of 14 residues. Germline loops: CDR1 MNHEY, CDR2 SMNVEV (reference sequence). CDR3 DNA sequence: TGTGCCAGCAGTTCCGGGGGACAGAACTATGGCTACACCTTC. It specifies CASSSGGQNYGYTF.

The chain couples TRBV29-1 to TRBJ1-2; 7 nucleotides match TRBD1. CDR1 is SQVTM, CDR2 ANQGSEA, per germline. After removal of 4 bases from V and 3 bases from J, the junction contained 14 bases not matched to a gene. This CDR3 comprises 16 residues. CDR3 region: CSVASQTVDRDYGYTF. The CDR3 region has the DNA TGCAGCGTTGCTTCCCAAACTGTTGACAGGGACTATGGCTACACCTTC.

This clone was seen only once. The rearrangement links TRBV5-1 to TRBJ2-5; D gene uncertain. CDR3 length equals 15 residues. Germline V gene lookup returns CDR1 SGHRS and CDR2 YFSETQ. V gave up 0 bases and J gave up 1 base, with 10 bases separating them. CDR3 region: CASSLAARPQETQYF. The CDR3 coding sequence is TGCGCCAGCAGCTTGGCCGCCCGGCCCCAAGAGACCCAGTACTTC.

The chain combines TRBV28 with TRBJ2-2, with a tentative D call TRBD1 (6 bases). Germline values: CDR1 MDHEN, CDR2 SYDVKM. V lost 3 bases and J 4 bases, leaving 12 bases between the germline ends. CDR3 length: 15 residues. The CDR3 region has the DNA TGTGCCAGCAGTTTTCGAGGACAGCTCACCGGGGAGCTGTTTTTT. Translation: CASSFRGQLTGELFF.

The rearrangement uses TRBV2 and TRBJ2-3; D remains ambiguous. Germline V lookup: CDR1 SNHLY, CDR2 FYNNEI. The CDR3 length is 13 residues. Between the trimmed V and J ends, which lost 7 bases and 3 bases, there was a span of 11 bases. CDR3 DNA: TGTGCCAGCACCCCATATGGGACAGATACGCAGTATTTT. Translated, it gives CASTPYGTDTQYF.

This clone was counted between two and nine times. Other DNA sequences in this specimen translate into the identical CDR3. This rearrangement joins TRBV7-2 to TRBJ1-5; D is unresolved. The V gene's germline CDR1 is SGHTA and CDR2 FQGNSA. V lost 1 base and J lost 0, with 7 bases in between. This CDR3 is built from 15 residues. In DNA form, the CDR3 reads TGTGCCAGCAGCTTAGGTGCTCTTAGCAATCAGCCCCAGCATTTT. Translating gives CASSLGALSNQPQHF. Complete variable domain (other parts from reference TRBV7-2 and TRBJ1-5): GAGVSQSPSNKVTEKGKDVELRCDPISGHTALYWYRQSLGQGLEFLIYFQGNSAPDKSGLPSDRFSAERTGGSVSTLTIQRTQQEDSAVYLCASSLGALSNQPQHFGDGTRLSIL.

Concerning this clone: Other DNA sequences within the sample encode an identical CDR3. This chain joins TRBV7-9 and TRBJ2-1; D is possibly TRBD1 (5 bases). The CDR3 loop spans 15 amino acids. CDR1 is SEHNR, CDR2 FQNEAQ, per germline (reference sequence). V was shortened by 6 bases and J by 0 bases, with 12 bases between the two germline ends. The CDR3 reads CASSPGLASYNEQFF. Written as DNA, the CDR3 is TGTGCCAGCAGTCCAGGGTTAGCCTCCTACAATGAGCAGTTCTTC. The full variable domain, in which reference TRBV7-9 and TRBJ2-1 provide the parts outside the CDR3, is DTGVSQNPRHKITKRGQNVTFRCDPISEHNRLYWYRQTLGQGPEFLTYFQNEAQLEKSRLLSDRFSAERPKGSFSTLEIQRTEQGDSAMYLCASSPGLASYNEQFFGPGTRLTVL.

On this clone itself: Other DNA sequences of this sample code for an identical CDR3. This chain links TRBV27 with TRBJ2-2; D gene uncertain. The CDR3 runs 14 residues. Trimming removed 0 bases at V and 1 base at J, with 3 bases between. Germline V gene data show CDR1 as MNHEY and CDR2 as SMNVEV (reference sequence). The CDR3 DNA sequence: TGTGCCAGCAGTTTATCTGGGAACACCGGGGAGCTGTTTTTT. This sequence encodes CASSLSGNTGELFF.

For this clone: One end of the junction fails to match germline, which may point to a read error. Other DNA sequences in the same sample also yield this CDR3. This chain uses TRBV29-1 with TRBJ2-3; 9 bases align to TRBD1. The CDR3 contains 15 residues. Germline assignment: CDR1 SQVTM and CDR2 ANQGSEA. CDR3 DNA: TGCAGCGTCGCTAAGGGGGGACAGGGTAGAGATACACAGTATTTT. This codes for CSVAKGGQGRDTQYF.